This TCR beta chain is from a study of OX40 agonist ivuxolimab in advanced cancers. Broader study findings: Some patients who did not respond also had low normalized T-cell clonal expansion.

Assay: immunoSEQ multiplex PCR; the TCRdb copy retains only in-frame clones and omits some. The sample carries about 76,000 clones, nearly 85% recorded once. The CDR3 is 15 residues long. The V end was cut by 0 bases, the J end by 7 bases, with 13 bases between. Germline V gene sequence: CDR1 SGHRS, CDR2 YFSETQ. Note on this clone: Its matching antigen is unknown.

The chain links TRBV5-1 to TRBJ1-4; D uncertain. The origin of this receptor is an adult with an advanced solid tumor such as melanoma, head and neck, liver or kidney cancer. The input for sequencing was CD4+ or CD8+ T cells sorted from blood, taken in a trial of the OX40 agonist ivuxolimab. CDR3 region: CASSLDGREGEKLFF. The CDR3 bases are TGCGCCAGCAGCTTGGACGGCCGGGAAGGTGAAAAACTGTTTTTT.